These 2 T cell receptor beta chains share one sample of origin, sequenced in a study of regulatory T cells in long-lasting Graves disease. Arm-PCR of CDR3 regions with iRepertoire HTBI primers generated TCR beta libraries. TCRdb re-derived calls from the multiplex PCR reads in MiXCR, one entry per CDR3 protein. Among about 360,000 distinct CDR3 sequences listed, under 20% were seen once. Time point in this sample: newly diagnosed GD, antithyroid drugs for less than 3 months. PBMC RNA served as the TCR library source. These data were also reused for a study on T cells in Graves' hyperthyroidism and ophthalmopathy.

The specimen was peripheral blood mononuclear cells (PBMCs), collected at new diagnosis, from a patient treated with antithyroid drugs. The receptors stem from a woman in her late teens or twenties with Graves disease.

Many counts were recorded for this clonotype. The V and J genes are TRBV12-3 or TRBV12-4 and TRBJ2-1, with TRBD2 matching 11 bases. There are 13 residues in the CDR3. J gave up 10 bases and V 11 bases, and 10 bases lay outside the gene matches. CDR3 loop: CAGGASGGHEQFF. The CDR3 coding sequence is TGTGCCGGTGGGGCTAGCGGGGGGCACGAGCAGTTCTTC.

V usage is TRBV4-1 and J usage is TRBJ1-1, with D hard to call. CDR1 and CDR2 (germline): MGHRA, YSYEKL. Trimming shortened V by 1 base and J by 3 bases, and 9 bases separated the two germline ends. The CDR3 totals 14 residues. CDR3 DNA sequence: TGCGCCAGCAGCCAAGCCCAGGTGCACACTGAAGCTTTCTTT. Amino acids: CASSQAQVHTEAFF.